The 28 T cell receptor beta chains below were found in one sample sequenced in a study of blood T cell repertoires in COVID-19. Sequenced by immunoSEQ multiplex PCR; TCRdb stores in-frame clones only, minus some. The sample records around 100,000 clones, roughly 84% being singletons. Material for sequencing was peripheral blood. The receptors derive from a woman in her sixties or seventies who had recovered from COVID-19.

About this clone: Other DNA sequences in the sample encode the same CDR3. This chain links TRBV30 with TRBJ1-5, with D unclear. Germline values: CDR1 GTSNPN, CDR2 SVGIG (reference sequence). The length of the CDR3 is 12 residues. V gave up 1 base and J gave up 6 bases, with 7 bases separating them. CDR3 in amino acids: CAWSGGGQPQHF. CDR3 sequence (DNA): TGTGCCTGGAGTGGAGGTGGTCAGCCCCAGCATTTT.

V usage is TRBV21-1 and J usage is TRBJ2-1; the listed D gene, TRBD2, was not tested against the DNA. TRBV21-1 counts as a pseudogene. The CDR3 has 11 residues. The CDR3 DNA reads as TGTGCCAGCAGCATAGTGGATGAGCAGTTCTTC. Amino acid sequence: CASSIVDEQFF.

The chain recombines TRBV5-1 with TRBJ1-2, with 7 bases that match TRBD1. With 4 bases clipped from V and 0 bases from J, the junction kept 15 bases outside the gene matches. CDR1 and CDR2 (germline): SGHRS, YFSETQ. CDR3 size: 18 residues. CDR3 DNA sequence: TGCGCCAGCAGCCTCGACCCGACAGGGCAAAAAGCTAACTATGGCTACACCTTC. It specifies CASSLDPTGQKANYGYTF.

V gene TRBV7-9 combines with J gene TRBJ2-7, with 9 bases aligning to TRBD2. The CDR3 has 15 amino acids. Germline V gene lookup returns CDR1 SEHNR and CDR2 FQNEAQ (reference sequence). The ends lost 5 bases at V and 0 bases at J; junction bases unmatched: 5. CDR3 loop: CASSPLAGSSYEQYF. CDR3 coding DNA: TGTGCCAGCAGCCCCCTAGCGGGGAGCTCCTACGAGCAGTACTTC.

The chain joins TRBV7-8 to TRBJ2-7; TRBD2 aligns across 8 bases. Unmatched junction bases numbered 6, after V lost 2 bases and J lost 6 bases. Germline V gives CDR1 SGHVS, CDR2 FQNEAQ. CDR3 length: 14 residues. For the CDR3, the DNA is TGTGCCAGCAGCTTACGAGCGGGGGCGGGCGAGCAGTACTTC. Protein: CASSLRAGAGEQYF.

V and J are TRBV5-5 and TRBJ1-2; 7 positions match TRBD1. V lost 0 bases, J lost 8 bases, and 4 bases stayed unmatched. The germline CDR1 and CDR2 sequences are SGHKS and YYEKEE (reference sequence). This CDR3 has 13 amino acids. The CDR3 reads CASSLDRGGGYTF. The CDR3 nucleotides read TGTGCCAGCAGCTTGGACAGGGGTGGGGGCTACACCTTC.

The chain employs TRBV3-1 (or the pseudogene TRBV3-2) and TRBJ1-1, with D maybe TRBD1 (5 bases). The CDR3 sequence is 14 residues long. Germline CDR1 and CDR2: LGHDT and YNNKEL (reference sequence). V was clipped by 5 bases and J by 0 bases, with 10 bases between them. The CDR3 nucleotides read TGTGCCAGCAGCTCCCGACAGCTGAACACTGAAGCTTTCTTT. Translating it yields CASSSRQLNTEAFF.

CDR3 bases: TGTGCCAGCAGCTTTGGTCGGGTTGGCTACACCTTC. Protein: CASSFGRVGYTF. J is TRBJ1-2 and V is TRBV7-9; D uncertain. The V gene's germline CDR1 is SEHNR and CDR2 FQNEAQ (reference sequence). V lost 3 bases and J lost 7, with 9 bases in between. CDR3 length: 12 residues.

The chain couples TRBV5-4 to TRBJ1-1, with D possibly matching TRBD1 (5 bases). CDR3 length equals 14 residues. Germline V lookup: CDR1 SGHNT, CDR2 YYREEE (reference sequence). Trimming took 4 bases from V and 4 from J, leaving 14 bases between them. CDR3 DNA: TGTGCCAGCAGCGCCGGGGGAATAGGCACTGAAGCTTTCTTT. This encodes CASSAGGIGTEAFF.

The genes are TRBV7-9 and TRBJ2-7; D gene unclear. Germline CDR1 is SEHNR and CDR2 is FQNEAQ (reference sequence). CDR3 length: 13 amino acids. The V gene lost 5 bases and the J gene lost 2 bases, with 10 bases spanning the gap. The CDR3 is CASSASTTYEQYF. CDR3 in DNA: TGTGCCAGCAGCGCCTCTACCACCTACGAGCAGTACTTC.

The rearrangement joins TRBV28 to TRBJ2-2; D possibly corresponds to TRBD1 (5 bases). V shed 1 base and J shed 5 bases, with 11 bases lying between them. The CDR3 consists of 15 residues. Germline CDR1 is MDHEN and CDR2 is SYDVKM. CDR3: CASSLSGISTGELFF. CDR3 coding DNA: TGTGCCAGCAGTTTATCAGGGATAAGTACCGGGGAGCTGTTTTTT. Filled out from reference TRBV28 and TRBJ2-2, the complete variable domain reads DVKVTQSSRYLVKRTGEKVFLECVQDMDHENMFWYRQDPGLGLRLIYFSYDVKMKEKGDIPEGYSVSREKKERFSLILESASTNQTSMYLCASSLSGISTGELFFGEGSRLTVL.

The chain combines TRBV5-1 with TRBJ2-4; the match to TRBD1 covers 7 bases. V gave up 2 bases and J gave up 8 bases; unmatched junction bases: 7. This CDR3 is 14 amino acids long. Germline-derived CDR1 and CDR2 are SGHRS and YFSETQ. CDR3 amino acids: CASSLGTQGDIQYF. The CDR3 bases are TGCGCCAGCAGCTTAGGGACCCAGGGGGACATTCAGTACTTC.

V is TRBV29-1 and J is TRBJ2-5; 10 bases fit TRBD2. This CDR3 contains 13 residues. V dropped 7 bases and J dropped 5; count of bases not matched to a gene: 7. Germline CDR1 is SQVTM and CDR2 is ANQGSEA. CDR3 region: CSGIAGGRETQYF. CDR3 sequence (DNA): TGCAGCGGAATAGCGGGAGGAAGGGAGACCCAGTACTTC. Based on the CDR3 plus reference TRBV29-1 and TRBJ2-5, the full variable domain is SAVISQKPSRDICQRGTSLTIQCQVDSQVTMMFWYRQQPGQSLTLIATANQGSEATYESGFVIDKFPISRPNLTFSTLTVSNMSPEDSSIYLCSGIAGGRETQYFGPGTRLLVL.

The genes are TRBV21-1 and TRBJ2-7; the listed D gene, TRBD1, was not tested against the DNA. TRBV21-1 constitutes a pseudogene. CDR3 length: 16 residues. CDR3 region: CASSKTDIWGQYEQYF. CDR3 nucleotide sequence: TGTGCCAGCAGCAAAACGGACATCTGGGGACAATACGAGCAGTACTTC.

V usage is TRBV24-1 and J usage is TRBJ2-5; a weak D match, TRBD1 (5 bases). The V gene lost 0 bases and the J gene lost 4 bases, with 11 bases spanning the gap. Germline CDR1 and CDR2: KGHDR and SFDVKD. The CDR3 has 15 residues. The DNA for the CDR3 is TGTGCCACCAGTGATTTGCAGGGATATAGAGAGACCCAGTACTTC. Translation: CATSDLQGYRETQYF.

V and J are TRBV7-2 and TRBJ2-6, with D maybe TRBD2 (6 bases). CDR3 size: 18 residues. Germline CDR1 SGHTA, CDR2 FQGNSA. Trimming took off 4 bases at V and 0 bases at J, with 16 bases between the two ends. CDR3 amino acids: CASSYVPGLGSGANVLTF. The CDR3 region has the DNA TGTGCCAGCAGCTACGTCCCGGGACTGGGCTCTGGGGCCAACGTCCTGACTTTC.

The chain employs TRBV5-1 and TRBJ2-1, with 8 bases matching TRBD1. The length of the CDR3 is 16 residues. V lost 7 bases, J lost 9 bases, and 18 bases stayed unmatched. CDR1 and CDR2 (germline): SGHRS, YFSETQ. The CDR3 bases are TGCGCCAGCCTGGACAGGGAGCTAATCCGTGGGGCTGAGCAGTTCTTC. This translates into CASLDRELIRGAEQFF.

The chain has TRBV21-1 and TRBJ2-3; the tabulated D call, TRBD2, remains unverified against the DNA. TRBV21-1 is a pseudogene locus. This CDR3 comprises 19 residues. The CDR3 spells CASSKERGETSRRTDTQYF. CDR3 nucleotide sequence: TGTGCCAGCAGCAAAGAAAGGGGAGAGACTAGCAGACGCACAGATACGCAGTATTTT.

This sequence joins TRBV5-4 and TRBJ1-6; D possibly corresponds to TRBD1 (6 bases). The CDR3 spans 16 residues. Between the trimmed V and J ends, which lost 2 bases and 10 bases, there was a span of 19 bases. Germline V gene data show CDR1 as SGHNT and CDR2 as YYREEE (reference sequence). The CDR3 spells CASSFGGGAVESPLHF. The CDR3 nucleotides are TGTGCCAGCAGCTTCGGTGGGGGCGCGGTAGAGTCACCCCTCCACTTT.

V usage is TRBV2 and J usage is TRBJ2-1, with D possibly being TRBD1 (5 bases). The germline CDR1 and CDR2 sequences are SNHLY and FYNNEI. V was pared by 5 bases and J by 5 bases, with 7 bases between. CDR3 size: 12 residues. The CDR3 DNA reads TGTGCCAGCAGTACAGGTAACAATGAGCAGTTCTTC. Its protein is CASSTGNNEQFF.

The DNA for the CDR3 is TGTGCCAGCAGTTTGGGACAGGGGAATTCACCCCTCCACTTT. Amino acids: CASSLGQGNSPLHF. The V gene is TRBV6-5, the J gene TRBJ1-6; TRBD1 aligns across 10 bases. In germline, CDR1 is MNHEY, CDR2 SVGAGI. The CDR3 runs to 14 residues. After removal of 4 bases from V and 7 bases from J, the junction contained 1 base not matched to a gene.

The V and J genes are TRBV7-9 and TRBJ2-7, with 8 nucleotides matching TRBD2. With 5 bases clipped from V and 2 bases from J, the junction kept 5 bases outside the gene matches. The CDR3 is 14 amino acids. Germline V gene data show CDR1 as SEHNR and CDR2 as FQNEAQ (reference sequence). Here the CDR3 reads CASSLGGEAYEQYF. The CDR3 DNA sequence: TGTGCCAGCAGCCTCGGGGGGGAGGCCTACGAGCAGTACTTC.

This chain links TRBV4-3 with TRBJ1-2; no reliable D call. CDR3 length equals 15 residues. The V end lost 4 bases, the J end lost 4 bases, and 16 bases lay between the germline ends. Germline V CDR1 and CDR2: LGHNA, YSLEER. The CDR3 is CASSRLVEGGYGYTF. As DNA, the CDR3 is TGCGCCAGCAGCCGCTTGGTCGAGGGAGGCTATGGCTACACCTTC.

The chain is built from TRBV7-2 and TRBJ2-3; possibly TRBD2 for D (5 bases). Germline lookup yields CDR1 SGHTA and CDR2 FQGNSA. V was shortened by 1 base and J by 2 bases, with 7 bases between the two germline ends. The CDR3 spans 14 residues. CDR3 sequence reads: CASSLEAVTDTQYF. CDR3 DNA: TGTGCCAGCAGCTTAGAAGCGGTCACAGATACGCAGTATTTT.

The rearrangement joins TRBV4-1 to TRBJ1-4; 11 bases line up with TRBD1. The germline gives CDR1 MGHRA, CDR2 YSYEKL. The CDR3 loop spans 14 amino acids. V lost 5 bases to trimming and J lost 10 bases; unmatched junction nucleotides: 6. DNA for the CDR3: TGCGCCAGCAGCTCGCGGACAGGGGGCCGAAAACTGTTTTTT. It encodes CASSSRTGGRKLFF.

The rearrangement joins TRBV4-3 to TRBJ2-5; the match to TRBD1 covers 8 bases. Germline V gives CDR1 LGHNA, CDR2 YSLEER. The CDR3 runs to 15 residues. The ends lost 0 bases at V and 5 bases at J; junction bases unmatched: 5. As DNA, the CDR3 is TGCGCCAGCAGCCAAGAGCCCCAGGGGGCTGAGACCCAGTACTTC. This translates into CASSQEPQGAETQYF.

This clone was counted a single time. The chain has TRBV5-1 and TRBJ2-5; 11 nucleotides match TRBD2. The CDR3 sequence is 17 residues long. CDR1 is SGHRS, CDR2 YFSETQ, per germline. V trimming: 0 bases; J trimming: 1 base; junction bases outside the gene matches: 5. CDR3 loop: CASSLGASGGFQETQYF. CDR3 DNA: TGCGCCAGCAGCTTGGGGGCTAGCGGGGGGTTCCAAGAGACCCAGTACTTC. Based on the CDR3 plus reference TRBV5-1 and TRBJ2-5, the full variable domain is KAGVTQTPRYLIKTRGQQVTLSCSPISGHRSVSWYQQTPGQGLQFLFEYFSETQRNKGNFPGRFSGRQFSNSRSEMNVSTLELGDSALYLCASSLGASGGFQETQYFGPGTRLLVL.

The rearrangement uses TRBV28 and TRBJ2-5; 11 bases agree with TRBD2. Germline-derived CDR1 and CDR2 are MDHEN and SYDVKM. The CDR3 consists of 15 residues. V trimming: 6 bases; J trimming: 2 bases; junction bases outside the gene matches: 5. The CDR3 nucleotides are TGTGCCAGCAGCAACCGACTAGCGGGACAAGAGACCCAGTACTTC. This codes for CASSNRLAGQETQYF. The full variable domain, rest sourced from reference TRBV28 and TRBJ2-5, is DVKVTQSSRYLVKRTGEKVFLECVQDMDHENMFWYRQDPGLGLRLIYFSYDVKMKEKGDIPEGYSVSREKKERFSLILESASTNQTSMYLCASSNRLAGQETQYFGPGTRLLVL.